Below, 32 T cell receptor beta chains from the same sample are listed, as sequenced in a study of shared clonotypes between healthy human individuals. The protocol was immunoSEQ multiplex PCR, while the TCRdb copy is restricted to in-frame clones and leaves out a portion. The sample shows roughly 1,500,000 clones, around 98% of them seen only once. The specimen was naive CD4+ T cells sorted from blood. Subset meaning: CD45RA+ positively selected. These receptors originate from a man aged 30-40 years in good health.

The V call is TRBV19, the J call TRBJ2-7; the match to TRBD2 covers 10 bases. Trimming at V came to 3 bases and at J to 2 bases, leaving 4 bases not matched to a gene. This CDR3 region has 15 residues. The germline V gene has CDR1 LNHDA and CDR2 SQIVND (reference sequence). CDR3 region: CASSIRTSGAYEQYF. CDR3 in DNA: TGTGCCAGTAGTATCAGGACTAGCGGAGCCTACGAGCAGTACTTC.

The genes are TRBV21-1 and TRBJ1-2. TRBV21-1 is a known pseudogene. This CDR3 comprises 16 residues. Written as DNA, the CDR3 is TGTGCCAGCAGCACGTGGGTGGCCCGCCCCACTAATGGCTACACCTTC. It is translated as CASSTWVARPTNGYTF.

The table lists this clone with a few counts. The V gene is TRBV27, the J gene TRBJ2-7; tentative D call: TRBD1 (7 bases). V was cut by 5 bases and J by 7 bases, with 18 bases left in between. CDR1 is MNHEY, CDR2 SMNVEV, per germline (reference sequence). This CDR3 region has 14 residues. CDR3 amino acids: CASSQRQGAGEQYF. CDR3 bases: TGTGCCAGCAGTCAAAGACAGGGTGCGGGGGAGCAGTACTTC.

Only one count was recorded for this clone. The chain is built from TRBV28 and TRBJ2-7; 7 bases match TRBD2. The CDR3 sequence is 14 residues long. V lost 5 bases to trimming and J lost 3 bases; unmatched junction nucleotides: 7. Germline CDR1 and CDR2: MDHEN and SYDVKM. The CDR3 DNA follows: TGTGCCAGCAGTCAAGGGACTATTCTCTACGAGCAGTACTTC. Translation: CASSQGTILYEQYF.

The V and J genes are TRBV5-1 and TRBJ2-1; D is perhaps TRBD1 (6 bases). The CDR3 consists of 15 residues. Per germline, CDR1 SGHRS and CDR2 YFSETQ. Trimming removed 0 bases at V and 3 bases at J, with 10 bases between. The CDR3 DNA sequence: TGCGCCAGCAGCTTGGGGACAGCAGACTACAATGAGCAGTTCTTC. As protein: CASSLGTADYNEQFF.

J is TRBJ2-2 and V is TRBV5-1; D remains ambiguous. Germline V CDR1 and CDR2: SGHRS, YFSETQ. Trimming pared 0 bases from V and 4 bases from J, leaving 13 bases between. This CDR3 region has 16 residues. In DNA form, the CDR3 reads TGCGCCAGCAGCTTGGTTGTGGCTCCGGCCACCGGGGAGCTGTTTTTT. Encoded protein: CASSLVVAPATGELFF.

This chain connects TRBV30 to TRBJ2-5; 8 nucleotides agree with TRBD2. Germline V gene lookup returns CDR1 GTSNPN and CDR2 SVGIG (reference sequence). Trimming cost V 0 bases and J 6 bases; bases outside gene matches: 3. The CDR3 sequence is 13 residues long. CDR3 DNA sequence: TGTGCCTGGAGTGTAGCGGGAGTAAAGACCCAGTACTTC. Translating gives CAWSVAGVKTQYF.

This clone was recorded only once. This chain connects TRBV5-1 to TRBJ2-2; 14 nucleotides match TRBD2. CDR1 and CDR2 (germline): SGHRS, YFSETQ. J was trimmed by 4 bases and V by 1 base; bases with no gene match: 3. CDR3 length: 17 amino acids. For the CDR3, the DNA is TGCGCCAGCAGCTTGCTCGGGACTAGCGGGAGCACCGGGGAGCTGTTTTTT. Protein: CASSLLGTSGSTGELFF.

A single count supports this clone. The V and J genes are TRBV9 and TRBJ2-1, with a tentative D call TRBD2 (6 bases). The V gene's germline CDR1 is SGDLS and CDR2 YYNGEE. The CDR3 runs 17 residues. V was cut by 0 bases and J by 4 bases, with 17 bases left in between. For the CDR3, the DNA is TGTGCCAGCAGCGTAGGTCCTAGCGAGACACAATACAATGAGCAGTTCTTC. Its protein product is CASSVGPSETQYNEQFF.

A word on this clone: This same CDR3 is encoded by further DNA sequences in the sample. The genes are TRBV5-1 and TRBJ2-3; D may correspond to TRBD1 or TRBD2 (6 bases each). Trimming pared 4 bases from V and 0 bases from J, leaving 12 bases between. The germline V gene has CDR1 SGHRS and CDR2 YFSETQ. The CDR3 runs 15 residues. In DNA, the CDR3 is TGCGCCAGCAGCCTTGGAGGGGGGAGCACAGATACGCAGTATTTT. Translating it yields CASSLGGGSTDTQYF.

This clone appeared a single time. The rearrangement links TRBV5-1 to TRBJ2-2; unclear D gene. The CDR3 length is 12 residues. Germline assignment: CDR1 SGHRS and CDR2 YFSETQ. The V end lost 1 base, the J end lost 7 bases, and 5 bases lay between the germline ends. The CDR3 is CASSLSGGELFF. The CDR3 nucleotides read TGCGCCAGCAGCTTGTCGGGCGGGGAGCTGTTTTTT.

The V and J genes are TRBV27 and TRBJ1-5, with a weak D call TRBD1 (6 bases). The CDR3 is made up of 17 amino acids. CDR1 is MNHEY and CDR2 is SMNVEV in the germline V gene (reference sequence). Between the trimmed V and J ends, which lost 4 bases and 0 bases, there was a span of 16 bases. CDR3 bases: TGTGCCAGCAGTTACGCCGGGGGGGGCTATAGCAATCAGCCCCAGCATTTT. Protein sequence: CASSYAGGGYSNQPQHF.

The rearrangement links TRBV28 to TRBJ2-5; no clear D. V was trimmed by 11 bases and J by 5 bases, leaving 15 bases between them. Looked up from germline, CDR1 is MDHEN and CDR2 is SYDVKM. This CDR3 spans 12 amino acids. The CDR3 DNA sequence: TGTGCCGGTAATTCCTTGGGGGAGACCCAGTACTTC. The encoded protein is CAGNSLGETQYF. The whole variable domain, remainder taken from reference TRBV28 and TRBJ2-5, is DVKVTQSSRYLVKRTGEKVFLECVQDMDHENMFWYRQDPGLGLRLIYFSYDVKMKEKGDIPEGYSVSREKKERFSLILESASTNQTSMYLCAGNSLGETQYFGPGTRLLVL.

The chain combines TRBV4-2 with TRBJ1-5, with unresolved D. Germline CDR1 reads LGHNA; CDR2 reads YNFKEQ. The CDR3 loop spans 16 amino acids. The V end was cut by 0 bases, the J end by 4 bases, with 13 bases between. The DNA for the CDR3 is TGTGCCAGCAGCCAAGAGACCCAGGCGGGTAATCAGCCCCAGCATTTT. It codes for CASSQETQAGNQPQHF.

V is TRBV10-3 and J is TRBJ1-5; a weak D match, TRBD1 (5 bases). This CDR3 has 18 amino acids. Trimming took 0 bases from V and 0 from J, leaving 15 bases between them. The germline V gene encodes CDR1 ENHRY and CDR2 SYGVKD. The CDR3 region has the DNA TGTGCCATCAGTGAGTCGGTAGAGGGGAGTTATAGCAATCAGCCCCAGCATTTT. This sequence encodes CAISESVEGSYSNQPQHF.

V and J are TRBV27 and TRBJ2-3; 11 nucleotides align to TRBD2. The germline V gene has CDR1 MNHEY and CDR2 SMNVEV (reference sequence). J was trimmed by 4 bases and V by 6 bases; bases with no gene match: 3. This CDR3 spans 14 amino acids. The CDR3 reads CASRIAGGPDTQYF. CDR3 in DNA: TGTGCCAGCAGAATAGCGGGAGGGCCAGATACGCAGTATTTT.

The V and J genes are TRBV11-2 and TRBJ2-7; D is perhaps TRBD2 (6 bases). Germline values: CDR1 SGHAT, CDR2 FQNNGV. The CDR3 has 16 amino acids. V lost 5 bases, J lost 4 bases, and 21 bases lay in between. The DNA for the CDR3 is TGTGCCAGCAGCCGGGACTCCCCTCCCCGGGTTTACGAGCAGTACTTC. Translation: CASSRDSPPRVYEQYF.

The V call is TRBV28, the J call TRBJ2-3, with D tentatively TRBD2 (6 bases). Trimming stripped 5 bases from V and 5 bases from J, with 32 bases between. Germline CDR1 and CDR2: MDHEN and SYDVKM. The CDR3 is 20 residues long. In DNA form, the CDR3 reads TGTGCCAGCAGTCCCCCCCTGACTAGAGCGACGGGTATTTTTCAAGATACGCAGTATTTT. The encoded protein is CASSPPLTRATGIFQDTQYF.

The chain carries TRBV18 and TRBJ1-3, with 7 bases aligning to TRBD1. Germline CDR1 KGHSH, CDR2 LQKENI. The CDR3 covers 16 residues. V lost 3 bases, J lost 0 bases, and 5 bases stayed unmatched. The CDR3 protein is CASSPGTDPSGNTIYF. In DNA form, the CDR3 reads TGTGCCAGCTCACCCGGGACAGACCCCTCTGGAAACACCATATATTTT.

Written as DNA, the CDR3 is TGTGCCAGCAGCGGACGGGAAAGAAACACCATATATTTT. It encodes CASSGRERNTIYF. The chain links TRBV7-9 to TRBJ1-3, with D hard to call. V dropped 5 bases and J dropped 5 bases, with 10 bases sitting between them. Germline CDR1 is SEHNR and CDR2 is FQNEAQ (reference sequence). This CDR3 contains 13 residues.

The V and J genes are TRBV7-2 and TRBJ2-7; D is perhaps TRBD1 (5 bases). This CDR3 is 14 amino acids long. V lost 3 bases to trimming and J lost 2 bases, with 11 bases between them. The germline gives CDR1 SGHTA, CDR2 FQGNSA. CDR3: CASSFLGATYEQYF. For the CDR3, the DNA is TGTGCCAGCAGCTTTCTAGGGGCCACCTACGAGCAGTACTTC.

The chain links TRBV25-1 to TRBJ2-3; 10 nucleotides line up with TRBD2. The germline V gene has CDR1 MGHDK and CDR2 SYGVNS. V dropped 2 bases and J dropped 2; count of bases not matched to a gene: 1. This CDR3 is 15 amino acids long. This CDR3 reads CASSELAGDTDTQYF. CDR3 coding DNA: TGTGCCAGCAGTGAACTAGCGGGAGACACAGATACGCAGTATTTT.

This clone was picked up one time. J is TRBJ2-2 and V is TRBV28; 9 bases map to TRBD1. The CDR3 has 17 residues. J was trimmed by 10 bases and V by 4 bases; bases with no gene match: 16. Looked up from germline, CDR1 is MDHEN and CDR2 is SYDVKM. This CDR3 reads CASSSRYNHRGLVELFF. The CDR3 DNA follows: TGTGCCAGCAGTTCCAGATACAATCACAGGGGGCTCGTGGAGCTGTTTTTT.

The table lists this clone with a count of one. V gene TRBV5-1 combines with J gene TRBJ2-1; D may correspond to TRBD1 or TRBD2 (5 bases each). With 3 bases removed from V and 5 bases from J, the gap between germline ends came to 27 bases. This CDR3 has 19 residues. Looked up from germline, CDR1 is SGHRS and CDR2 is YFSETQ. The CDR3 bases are TGCGCCAGCAGCTCGGGGTTGTTTTTAGCAGGGATCGGGGACAATGAGCAGTTCTTC. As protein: CASSSGLFLAGIGDNEQFF.

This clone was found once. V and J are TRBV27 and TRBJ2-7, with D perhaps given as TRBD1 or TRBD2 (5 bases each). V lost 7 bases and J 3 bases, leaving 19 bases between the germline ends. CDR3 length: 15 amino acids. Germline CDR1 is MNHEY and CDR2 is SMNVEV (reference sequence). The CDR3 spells CASKLTRDGYYEQYF. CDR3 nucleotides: TGTGCCAGCAAACTAACCCGGGACGGGTACTACGAGCAGTACTTC.

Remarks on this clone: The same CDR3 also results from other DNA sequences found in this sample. CDR3 amino acids: CASSFRSYEQYF. The CDR3 bases are TGTGCCAGCAGCTTTCGTTCCTACGAGCAGTACTTC. The chain links TRBV11-2 to TRBJ2-7, with D hard to call. Germline V gene lookup returns CDR1 SGHAT and CDR2 FQNNGV. This CDR3 spans 12 amino acids. Trimming cost V 3 bases and J 1 base, with 4 bases left between them.

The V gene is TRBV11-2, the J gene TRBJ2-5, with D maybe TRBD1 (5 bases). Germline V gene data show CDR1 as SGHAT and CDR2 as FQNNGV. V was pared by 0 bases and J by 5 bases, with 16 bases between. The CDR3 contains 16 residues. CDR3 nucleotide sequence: TGTGCCAGCAGCTTAGATCCGGCAGGGTACGTTGAGACCCAGTACTTC. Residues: CASSLDPAGYVETQYF. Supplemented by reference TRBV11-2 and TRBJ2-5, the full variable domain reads EAGVAQSPRYKIIEKRQSVAFWCNPISGHATLYWYQQILGQGPKLLIQFQNNGVVDDSQLPKDRFSAERLKGVDSTLKIQPAKLEDSAVYLCASSLDPAGYVETQYFGPGTRLLVL.

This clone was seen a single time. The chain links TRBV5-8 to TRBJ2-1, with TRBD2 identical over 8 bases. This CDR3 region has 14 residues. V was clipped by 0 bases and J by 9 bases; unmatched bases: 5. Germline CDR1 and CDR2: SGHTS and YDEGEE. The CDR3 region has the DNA TGTGCCAGCAGCTTGGCGGGAGGGTTAGGTGAGCAGTTCTTC. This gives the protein CASSLAGGLGEQFF. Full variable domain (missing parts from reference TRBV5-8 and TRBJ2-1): EAGVTQSPTHLIKTRGQQATLRCSPISGHTSVYWYQQALGLGLQFLLWYDEGEERNRGNFPPRFSGRQFPNYSSELNVNALELEDSALYLCASSLAGGLGEQFFGPGTRLTVL.

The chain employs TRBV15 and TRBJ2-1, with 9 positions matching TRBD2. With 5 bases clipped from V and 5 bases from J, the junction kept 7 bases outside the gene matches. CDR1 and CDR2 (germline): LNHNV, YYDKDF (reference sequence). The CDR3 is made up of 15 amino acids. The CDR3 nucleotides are TGTGCCACCAGCCTCTGGGCGGGAGGGAACAATGAGCAGTTCTTC. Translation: CATSLWAGGNNEQFF.

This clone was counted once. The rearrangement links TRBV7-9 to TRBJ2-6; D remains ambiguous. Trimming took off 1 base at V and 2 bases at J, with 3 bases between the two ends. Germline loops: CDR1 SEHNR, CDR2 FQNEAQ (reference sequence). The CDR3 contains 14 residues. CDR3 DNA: TGTGCCAGCAGCTTAGTAGCTGGGGCCAACGTCCTGACTTTC. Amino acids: CASSLVAGANVLTF.

The CDR3 protein is CASSLESQSLGKTQYF. In nucleotides, the CDR3 is TGCGCCAGCAGCTTGGAGAGTCAGTCACTGGGAAAGACCCAGTACTTC. This chain links TRBV5-1 with TRBJ2-5, with no clear D. Trimming pared 0 bases from V and 6 bases from J, leaving 18 bases between. Germline V gene lookup returns CDR1 SGHRS and CDR2 YFSETQ. This CDR3 has 16 amino acids.

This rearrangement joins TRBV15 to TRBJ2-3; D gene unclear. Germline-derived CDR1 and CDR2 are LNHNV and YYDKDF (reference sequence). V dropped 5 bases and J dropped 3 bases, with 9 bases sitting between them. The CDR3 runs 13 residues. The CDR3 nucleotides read TGTGCCACCAGCTTTGGATTTACAGATACGCAGTATTTT. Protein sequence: CATSFGFTDTQYF. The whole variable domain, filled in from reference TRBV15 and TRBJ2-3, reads DAMVIQNPRYQVTQFGKPVTLSCSQTLNHNVMYWYQQKSSQAPKLLFHYYDKDFNNEADTPDNFQSRRPNTSFCFLDIRSPGLGDTAMYLCATSFGFTDTQYFGPGTRLTVL.